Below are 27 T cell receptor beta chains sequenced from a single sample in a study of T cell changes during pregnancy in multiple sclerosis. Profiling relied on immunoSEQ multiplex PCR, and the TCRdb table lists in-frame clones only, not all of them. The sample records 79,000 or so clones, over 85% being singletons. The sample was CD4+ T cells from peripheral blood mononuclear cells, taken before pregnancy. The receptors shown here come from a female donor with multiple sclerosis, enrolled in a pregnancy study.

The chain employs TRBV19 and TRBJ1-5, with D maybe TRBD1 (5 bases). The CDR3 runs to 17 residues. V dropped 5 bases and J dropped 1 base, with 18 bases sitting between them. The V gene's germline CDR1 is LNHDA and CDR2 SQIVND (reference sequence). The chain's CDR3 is CASSPYPQGMSNQPQHF. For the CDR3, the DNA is TGTGCCAGTAGTCCCTACCCTCAGGGAATGAGCAATCAGCCCCAGCATTTT.

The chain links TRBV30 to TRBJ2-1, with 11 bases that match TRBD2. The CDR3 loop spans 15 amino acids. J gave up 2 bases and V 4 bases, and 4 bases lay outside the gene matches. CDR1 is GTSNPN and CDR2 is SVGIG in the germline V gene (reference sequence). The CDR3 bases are TGTGCCTGGAACCCGGGACTAGCGGCCTACAATGAGCAGTTCTTC. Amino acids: CAWNPGLAAYNEQFF. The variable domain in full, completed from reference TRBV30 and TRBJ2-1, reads SQTIHQWPATLVQPVGSPLSLECTVEGTSNPNLYWYRQAAGRGLQLLFYSVGIGQISSEVPQNLSASRPQDRQFILSSKKLLLSDSGFYLCAWNPGLAAYNEQFFGPGTRLTVL.

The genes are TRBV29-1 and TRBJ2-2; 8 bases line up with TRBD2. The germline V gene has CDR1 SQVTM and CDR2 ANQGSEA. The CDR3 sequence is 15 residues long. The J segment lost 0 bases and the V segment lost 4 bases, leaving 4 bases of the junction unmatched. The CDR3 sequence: CSVVVSGANTGELFF. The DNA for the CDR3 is TGCAGCGTTGTAGTTAGCGGGGCGAACACCGGGGAGCTGTTTTTT.

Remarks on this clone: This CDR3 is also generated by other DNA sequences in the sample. The CDR3 sequence: CASSLTYEQYF. DNA for the CDR3: TGTGCCAGCAGCCTAACCTACGAGCAGTACTTC. V is TRBV7-2 and J is TRBJ2-7; D call uncertain. Germline CDR1 reads SGHTA; CDR2 reads FQGNSA. Trimming left V 5 bases short and J 2 bases short, with 4 bases between. The length of the CDR3 is 11 residues. Full variable domain (missing parts from reference TRBV7-2 and TRBJ2-7): GAGVSQSPSNKVTEKGKDVELRCDPISGHTALYWYRQSLGQGLEFLIYFQGNSAPDKSGLPSDRFSAERTGGSVSTLTIQRTQQEDSAVYLCASSLTYEQYFGPGTRLTVT.

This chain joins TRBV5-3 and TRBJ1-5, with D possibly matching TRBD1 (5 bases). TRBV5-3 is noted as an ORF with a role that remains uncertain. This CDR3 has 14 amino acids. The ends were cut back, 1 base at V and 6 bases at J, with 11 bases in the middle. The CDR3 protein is CARSLSGKGQPQHF. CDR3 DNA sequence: TGTGCCAGAAGCTTGTCAGGGAAGGGTCAGCCCCAGCATTTT.

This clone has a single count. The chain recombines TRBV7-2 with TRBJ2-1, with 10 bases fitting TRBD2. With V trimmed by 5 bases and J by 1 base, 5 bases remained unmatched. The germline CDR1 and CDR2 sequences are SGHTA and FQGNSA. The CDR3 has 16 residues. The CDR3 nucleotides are TGTGCCAGCAGCCCTTCTAGCGGGGGATCCTACAATGAGCAGTTCTTC. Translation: CASSPSSGGSYNEQFF.

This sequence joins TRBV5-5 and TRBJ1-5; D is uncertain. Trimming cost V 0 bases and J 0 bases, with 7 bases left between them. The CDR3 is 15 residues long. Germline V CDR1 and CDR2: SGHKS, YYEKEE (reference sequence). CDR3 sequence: CASSLGGSSNQPQHF. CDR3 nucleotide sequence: TGTGCCAGCAGCTTGGGAGGCAGTAGCAATCAGCCCCAGCATTTT.

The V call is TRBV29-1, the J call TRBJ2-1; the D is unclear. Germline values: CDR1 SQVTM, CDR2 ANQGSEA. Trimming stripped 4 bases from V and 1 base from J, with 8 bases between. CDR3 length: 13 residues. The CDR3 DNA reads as TGCAGCGTTGGAACACAATCCTACAATGAGCAGTTCTTC. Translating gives CSVGTQSYNEQFF.

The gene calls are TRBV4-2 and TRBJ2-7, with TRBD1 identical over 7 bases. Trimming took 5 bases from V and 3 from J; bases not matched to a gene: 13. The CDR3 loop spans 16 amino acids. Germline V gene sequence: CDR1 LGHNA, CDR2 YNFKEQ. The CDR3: CASSIRAGTEYYEQYF. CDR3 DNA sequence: TGTGCCAGCAGCATTAGGGCCGGGACAGAGTACTACGAGCAGTACTTC.

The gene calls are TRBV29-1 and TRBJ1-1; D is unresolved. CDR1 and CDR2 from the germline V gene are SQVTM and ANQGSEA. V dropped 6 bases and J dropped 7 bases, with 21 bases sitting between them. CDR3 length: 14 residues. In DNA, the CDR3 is TGCAGCGTCCTCACTAGGTCGGACGGGATTGAAGCTTTCTTT. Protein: CSVLTRSDGIEAFF.

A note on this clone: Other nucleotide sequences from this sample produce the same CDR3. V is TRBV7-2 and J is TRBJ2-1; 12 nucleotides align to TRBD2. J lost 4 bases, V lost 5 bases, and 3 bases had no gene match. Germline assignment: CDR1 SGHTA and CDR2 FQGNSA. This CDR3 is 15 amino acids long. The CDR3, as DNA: TGTGCCAGCAGCACTAGCGGGGGGTCTTACAATGAGCAGTTCTTC. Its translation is CASSTSGGSYNEQFF.

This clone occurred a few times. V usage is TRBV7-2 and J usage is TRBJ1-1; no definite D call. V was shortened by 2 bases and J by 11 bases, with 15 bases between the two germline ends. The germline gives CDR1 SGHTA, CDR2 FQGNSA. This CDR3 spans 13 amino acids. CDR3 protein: CASSLTFEVGAFF. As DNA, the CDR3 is TGTGCCAGCAGCTTAACATTTGAGGTTGGTGCTTTCTTT.

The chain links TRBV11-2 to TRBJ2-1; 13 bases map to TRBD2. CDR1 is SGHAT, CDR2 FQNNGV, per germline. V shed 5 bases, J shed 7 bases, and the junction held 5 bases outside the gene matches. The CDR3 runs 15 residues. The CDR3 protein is CASSPGLAGVNEQFF. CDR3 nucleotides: TGTGCCAGCAGCCCCGGACTAGCGGGAGTTAATGAGCAGTTCTTC.

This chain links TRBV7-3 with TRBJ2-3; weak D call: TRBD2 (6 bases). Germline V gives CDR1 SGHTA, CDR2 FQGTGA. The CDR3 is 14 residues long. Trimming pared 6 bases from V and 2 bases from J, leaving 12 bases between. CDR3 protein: CASSLARNTDTQYF. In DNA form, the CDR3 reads TGTGCCAGCAGTCTAGCGAGAAACACAGATACGCAGTATTTT.

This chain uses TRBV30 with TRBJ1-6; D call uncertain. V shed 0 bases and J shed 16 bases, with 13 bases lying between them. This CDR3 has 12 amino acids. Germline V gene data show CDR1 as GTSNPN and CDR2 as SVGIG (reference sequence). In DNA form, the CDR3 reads TGTGCCTGGAGTGTTCTTGGCAGGTCGCTCCACTTT. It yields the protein CAWSVLGRSLHF.

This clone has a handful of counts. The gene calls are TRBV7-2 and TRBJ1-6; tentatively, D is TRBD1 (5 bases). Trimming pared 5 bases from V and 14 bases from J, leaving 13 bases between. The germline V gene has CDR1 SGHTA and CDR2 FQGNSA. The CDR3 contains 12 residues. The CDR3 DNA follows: TGTGCCAGCAGCCCGGACACGGGGGCCCTCCACTTT. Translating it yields CASSPDTGALHF.

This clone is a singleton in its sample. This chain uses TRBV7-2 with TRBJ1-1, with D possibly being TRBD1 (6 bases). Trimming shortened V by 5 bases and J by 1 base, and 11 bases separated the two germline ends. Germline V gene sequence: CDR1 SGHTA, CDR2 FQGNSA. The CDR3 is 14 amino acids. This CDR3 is CASSAQGRNTEAFF. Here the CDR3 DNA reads TGTGCCAGCAGCGCACAGGGTAGGAACACTGAAGCTTTCTTT. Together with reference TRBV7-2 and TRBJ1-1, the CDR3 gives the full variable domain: GAGVSQSPSNKVTEKGKDVELRCDPISGHTALYWYRQSLGQGLEFLIYFQGNSAPDKSGLPSDRFSAERTGGSVSTLTIQRTQQEDSAVYLCASSAQGRNTEAFFGQGTRLTVV.

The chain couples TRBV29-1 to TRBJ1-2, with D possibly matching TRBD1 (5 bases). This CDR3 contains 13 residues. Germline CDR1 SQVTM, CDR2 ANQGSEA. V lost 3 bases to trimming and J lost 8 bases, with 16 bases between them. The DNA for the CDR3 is TGCAGCGTTGAGGGGGGACCTTTTGTGGGCTACACCTTC. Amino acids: CSVEGGPFVGYTF.

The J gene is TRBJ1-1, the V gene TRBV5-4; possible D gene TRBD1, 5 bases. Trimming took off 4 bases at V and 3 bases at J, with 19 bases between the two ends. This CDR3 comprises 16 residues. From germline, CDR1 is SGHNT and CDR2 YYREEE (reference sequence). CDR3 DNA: TGTGCCAGCAGCCGGGGCGGGACCGCGCACCACACTGAAGCTTTCTTT. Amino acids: CASSRGGTAHHTEAFF.

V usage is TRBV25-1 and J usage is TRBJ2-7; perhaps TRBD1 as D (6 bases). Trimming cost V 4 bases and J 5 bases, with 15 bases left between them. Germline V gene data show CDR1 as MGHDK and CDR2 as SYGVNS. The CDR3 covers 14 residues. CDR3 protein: CASSGRYRDNEQYF. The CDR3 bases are TGTGCCAGCAGTGGGCGGTACCGGGACAACGAGCAGTACTTC.

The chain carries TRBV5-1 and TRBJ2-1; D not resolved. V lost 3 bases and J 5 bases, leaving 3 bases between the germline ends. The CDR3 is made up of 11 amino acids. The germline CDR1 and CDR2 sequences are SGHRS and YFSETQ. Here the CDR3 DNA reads TGCGCCAGCAGCTATAACAATGAGCAGTTCTTC. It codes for CASSYNNEQFF. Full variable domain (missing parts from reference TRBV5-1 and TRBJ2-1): KAGVTQTPRYLIKTRGQQVTLSCSPISGHRSVSWYQQTPGQGLQFLFEYFSETQRNKGNFPGRFSGRQFSNSRSEMNVSTLELGDSALYLCASSYNNEQFFGPGTRLTVL.

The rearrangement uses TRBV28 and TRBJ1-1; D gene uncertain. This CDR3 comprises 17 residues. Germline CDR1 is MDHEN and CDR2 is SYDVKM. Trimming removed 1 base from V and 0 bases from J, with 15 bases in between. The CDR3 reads CASSLYRPATVNTEAFF. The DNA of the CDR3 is TGTGCCAGCAGTTTATACCGACCGGCAACAGTGAACACTGAAGCTTTCTTT.

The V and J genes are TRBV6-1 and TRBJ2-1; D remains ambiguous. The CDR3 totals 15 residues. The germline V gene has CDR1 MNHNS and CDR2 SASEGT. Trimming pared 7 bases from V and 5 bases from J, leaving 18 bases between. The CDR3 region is CASMTPLWLDNEQFF. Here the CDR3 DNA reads TGTGCCAGCATGACCCCCTTGTGGCTAGACAATGAGCAGTTCTTC.

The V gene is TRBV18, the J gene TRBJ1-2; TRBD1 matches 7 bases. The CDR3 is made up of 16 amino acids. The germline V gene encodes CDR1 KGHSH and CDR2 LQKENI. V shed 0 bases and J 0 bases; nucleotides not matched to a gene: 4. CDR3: CASSPPDRITNYGYTF. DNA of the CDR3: TGTGCCAGCTCACCACCGGACAGGATCACTAACTATGGCTACACCTTC.

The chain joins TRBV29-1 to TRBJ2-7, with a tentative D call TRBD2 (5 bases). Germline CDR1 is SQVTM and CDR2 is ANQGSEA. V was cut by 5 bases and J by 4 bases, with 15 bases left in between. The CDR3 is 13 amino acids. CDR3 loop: CSVRTDGLYEQYF. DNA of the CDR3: TGCAGCGTTCGAACAGACGGACTGTACGAGCAGTACTTC.

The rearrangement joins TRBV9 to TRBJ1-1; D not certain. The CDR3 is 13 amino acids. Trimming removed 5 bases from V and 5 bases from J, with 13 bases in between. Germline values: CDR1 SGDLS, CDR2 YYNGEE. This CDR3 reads CASSFKHGTEAFF. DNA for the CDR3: TGTGCCAGCAGTTTTAAACACGGGACTGAAGCTTTCTTT.

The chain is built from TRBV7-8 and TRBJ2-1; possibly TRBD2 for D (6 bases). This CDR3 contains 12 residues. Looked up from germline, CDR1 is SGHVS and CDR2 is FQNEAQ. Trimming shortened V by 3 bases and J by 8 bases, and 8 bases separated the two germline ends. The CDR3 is CASSFSGDEQFF. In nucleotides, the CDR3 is TGTGCCAGCAGCTTTTCGGGAGATGAGCAGTTCTTC.